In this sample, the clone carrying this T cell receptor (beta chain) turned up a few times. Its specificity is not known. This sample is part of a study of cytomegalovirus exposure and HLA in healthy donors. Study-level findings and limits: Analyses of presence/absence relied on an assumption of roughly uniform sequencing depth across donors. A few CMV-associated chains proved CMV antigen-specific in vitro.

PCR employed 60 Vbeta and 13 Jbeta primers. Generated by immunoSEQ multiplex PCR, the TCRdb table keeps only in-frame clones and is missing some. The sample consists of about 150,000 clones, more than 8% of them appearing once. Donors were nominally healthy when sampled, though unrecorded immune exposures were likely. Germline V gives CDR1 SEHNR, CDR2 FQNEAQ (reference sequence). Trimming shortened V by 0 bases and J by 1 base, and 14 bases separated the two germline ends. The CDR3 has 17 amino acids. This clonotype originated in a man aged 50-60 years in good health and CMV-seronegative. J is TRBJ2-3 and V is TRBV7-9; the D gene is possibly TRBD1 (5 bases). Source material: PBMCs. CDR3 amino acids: CASSLASTSQGTDTQYF. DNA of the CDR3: TGTGCCAGCAGCTTAGCATCTACCTCACAGGGCACAGATACGCAGTATTTT.